This is a list of T cell receptor beta chains from one sample in a study of T cell changes during pregnancy in multiple sclerosis. Libraries were prepared by immunoSEQ multiplex PCR; TCRdb keeps only in-frame clonotypes and omits some of them. The table has about 43,000 clones, 90% seen once; the top ten hold less than 5.5%. This sample comprised peripheral blood, obtained in the second trimester of pregnancy. The receptor set was obtained from a female donor in good health, enrolled as a control in a pregnancy study. Each CDR3 is given with its conserved first and last residue. The order of the fields is V gene, J gene, CDR3 protein.

>TRBV7-9|TRBJ1-2
CASRSTTGQGGGYTF
>TRBV2|TRBJ2-7
CASSGGGRGEQYF
>TRBV7-9|TRBJ1-2
CASSRQGANGYTF
>TRBV30|TRBJ2-7
CAWRVRTGGLAYEQYF
>TRBV28|TRBJ2-3
CASTRFTDTQYF
>TRBV7-9|TRBJ1-5
CASSLEGGFGNQPQHF
>TRBV19|TRBJ1-1
CASASQRNTEAFF
>TRBV7-9|TRBJ2-5
CASSESETQYF
>TRBV6-6|TRBJ1-2
CASSFTAGHGYTF
>TRBV19|TRBJ1-1
CASKPGTGLNTEAFF
>TRBV29-1|TRBJ2-7
CSVEGGEQYF
>TRBV5-6|TRBJ1-5
CASSLGGGRLSNQPQHF
>TRBV6-5|TRBJ2-2
CATSAGGNTGELFF
>TRBV7-6|TRBJ2-7
CASSLASGGAYYEQYF
>TRBV14|TRBJ2-2
CASRDRVTGELFF
>TRBV9|TRBJ1-1
CASSGRDREGVVAAFF